The sequence of this T cell receptor beta chain was determined in a study of blood T cell repertoires in COVID-19. At the level of the study: The cDNA or gDNA used as material had been derived from T cells, B-cell-depleted T cells, or PBMCs.

CDR3 length: 19 residues. The V gene's germline CDR1 is KGHSH and CDR2 LQKENI. Trimming took off 3 bases at V and 8 bases at J, with 26 bases between the two ends. Participant reports of clinical history set cohort assignment. Donors in Cohort 3 who had recovered were those with two negative PCRs, healthcare professional clearance, or resolution of their symptoms. This clone was seen a single time. Original data processing: Estimated nucleated cell counts came from reference gene primer amplification. Generated by immunoSEQ multiplex PCR, the TCRdb table keeps only in-frame clones and is missing some. D and trimming come from the DNA, and the V and J calls and clone size come from that table. The sample has 310,000 or so clones; under 90% are singletons.

This chain joins TRBV18 and TRBJ1-6; perhaps TRBD1 as D (6 bases). This sequence was found in a woman younger than 35 who had recovered from COVID-19. Sequences were obtained from PBMCs or T cells enriched from blood (not recorded which). CDR3 nucleotides: TGTGCCAGCTCACCGTGGAGTCCAGGCAGGGGAACGCCGGATTCACCCCTCCACTTT. Translation gives CASSPWSPGRGTPDSPLHF.